This note documents a single T cell receptor beta chain sequence. What it binds is not known. Amplification used 60 V beta primers and 13 J beta primers. Repertoires were generated with immunoSEQ multiplex PCR, while TCRdb's copy carries only in-frame clones and drops some. This sample has 85,000 to 100,000 clones; about 85% occur once, and the top ten carry around 9.3%. V lost 6 bases to trimming and J lost 1 base; unmatched junction nucleotides: 4. The CDR3 spans 16 residues. Germline CDR1 is MNHNY and CDR2 is SVGAGI (reference sequence). This specimen comes from a study of glioma-infiltrating T cells after dendritic cell vaccination. Whole-study context: Patients received autologous tumor lysate-pulsed dendritic cell vaccination between about 2002 and 2013. Three intradermal dendritic cell vaccine injections were given every two weeks.

As to time point: after dendritic cell vaccination, including at tumor progression/relapse. Study-wide findings and caveats: Few patients contributed both blood and tumor specimens.

The chain uses TRBV6-6 and TRBJ2-2, with 11 bases matching TRBD1. This material consisted of blood, taken after dendritic cell vaccination. This TCR was recovered from a human donor with glioblastoma. For the CDR3, the DNA is TGTGCCAGCAGACGGACAGGGGGCGGGAACACCGGGGAGCTGTTTTTT. Encoded protein: CASRRTGGGNTGELFF.